A selection of T cell receptor beta chains follows, all from one sample in a study of glioma-infiltrating T cells. From the multiplex PCR reads, TCRdb called clonotypes with MiXCR, one entry per CDR3 protein. The sample includes some 99,000 distinct CDR3 sequences, about 25% seen only once; the top ten take around 30%. The sequenced sample was glioma tissue, nonneoplastic brain tissue, or PBMCs (not recorded which). The source of these receptors is a human donor with low-grade glioma or glioblastoma, undergoing nonglioma brain surgery, or in good health (not recorded which). Each CDR3 is given with its conserved first and last residue. D genes are given only for firm matches. Some rows mark clone size as missing; the rest say once, few, many or name a class of expanded clone.

D gene: .
J gene: TRBJ2-1
clone size: many
V gene: TRBV6-5
CDR3 DNA: TGTTCCAGTGCATGGGGCCAGCTCAATGAGCAGTTCTTC
CDR3 protein: CSSAWGQLNEQFF

D gene: .
J gene: TRBJ1-3
clone size: few
V gene: TRBV4-2
CDR3 DNA: TGTGCCAGCAGCCCTCCCGCGTCTGGAAACACCATATATTTT
CDR3 protein: CASSPPASGNTIYF

D gene: .
J gene: TRBJ1-3
clone size: many
V gene: TRBV7-8
CDR3 DNA: TGTGCCAGCAGCAGCTATTGGATCTCTGGAAACACCATATATTTT
CDR3 protein: CASSSYWISGNTIYF

D gene: TRBD1
J gene: TRBJ2-1
clone size: .
V gene: TRBV4-1
CDR3 DNA: TGCGCCAGCAGCCTCCACAGGGGTGGTACTCGGGTTGGCTCCTACAATGAGCAGTTCTTC
CDR3 protein: CASSLHRGGTRVGSYNEQFF

D gene: TRBD2
J gene: TRBJ2-4
clone size: many
V gene: TRBV6-2/TRBV6-3
CDR3 DNA: TGTGCCAGCAGTTACGCTAGCGGGGGGAGGCGGAACATTCAGTACTTC
CDR3 protein: CASSYASGGRRNIQYF

D gene: TRBD1
J gene: TRBJ2-7
clone size: many
V gene: TRBV7-9
CDR3 DNA: TGTGCCAGCAGCTTAGGGGCAGGGGGATCCTACGAGCAGTACTTC
CDR3 protein: CASSLGAGGSYEQYF

D gene: .
J gene: TRBJ2-1
clone size: many
V gene: TRBV14
CDR3 DNA: TGTGCCAGCAGCCAAGATAGACTTCGGAATGAGCAGTTCTTC
CDR3 protein: CASSQDRLRNEQFF

D gene: .
J gene: TRBJ1-2
clone size: few
V gene: TRBV30
CDR3 DNA: TGTGCCTGGACCCATTTAAGACGCGGGGGCTACACCTTC
CDR3 protein: CAWTHLRRGGYTF

D gene: .
J gene: TRBJ2-1
clone size: many
V gene: TRBV29-1
CDR3 DNA: TGCAGCGTTGGGGAGATCAATGAGCAGTTCTTC
CDR3 protein: CSVGEINEQFF

D gene: .
J gene: TRBJ2-4
clone size: few
V gene: TRBV29-1
CDR3 DNA: TGCAGCGTTGTTCTCGGGCACATTCAGTACTTC
CDR3 protein: CSVVLGHIQYF

D gene: .
J gene: TRBJ1-2
clone size: many
V gene: TRBV19
CDR3 DNA: TGTGCCAGTAGTATCGGGCTGGACTATGGCTACACCTTC
CDR3 protein: CASSIGLDYGYTF

D gene: TRBD1
J gene: TRBJ2-6
clone size: few
V gene: TRBV9
CDR3 DNA: TGTGCCAGCAGCGTCGGGACAGACCGTCGACTCTCTGGGGCCAACGTCCTGACTTTC
CDR3 protein: CASSVGTDRRLSGANVLTF

D gene: .
J gene: TRBJ2-1
clone size: .
V gene: TRBV3-1
CDR3 DNA: TGTGCCAGCAAAGTCTCCCCCGCCATGTTCTTC
CDR3 protein: CASKVSPAMFF

D gene: .
J gene: TRBJ2-1
clone size: many
V gene: TRBV29-1
CDR3 DNA: TGCAGCGTTGGAGACGGATACAATGAGCAGTTCTTC
CDR3 protein: CSVGDGYNEQFF

D gene: TRBD1
J gene: TRBJ1-1
clone size: many
V gene: TRBV19
CDR3 DNA: TGTGCCAGTACTAGGGACAGGGGGCGCGGCACTGAAGCTTTCTTT
CDR3 protein: CASTRDRGRGTEAFF

D gene: .
J gene: TRBJ1-2
clone size: .
V gene: TRBV29-1
CDR3 DNA: TGCAGCGTTGAAGAACGTCCATTGGCAGGGGATGGCTACACCTTC
CDR3 protein: CSVEERPLAGDGYTF